This TCR beta chain was documented in a study of a mutant IDH1 vaccine in newly diagnosed glioma. As for the study in general: A roughly 62% male, around 40% female split and a mean age of approximately 40 years characterized treated patients. Patients' prior therapy spanned radiotherapy, temozolomide, or both; most underwent both.

Time point: baseline, week 1 (first vaccination visit). Treatment in this sample: pre-vaccination baseline after standard-of-care therapy. As regards this clone: Its specificity is unknown.

Study-wide results and caveats: Vaccination elicited immune responses in approximately 93% of patients. Pseudoprogression showed no apparent link to changes in top peripheral T cell clonotypes.

Generated by immunoSEQ multiplex PCR, the TCRdb table keeps only in-frame clones and is missing some. The sample lists tens of thousands of clones; approximately 80% were seen once. The TCR sequence derives from a middle-aged man with glioma. Some clones in this sample may be carry-over from other donors' samples. Source: PBMCs, taken from a glioma patient treated with radiotherapy, temozolomide or both.

The CDR3 region has the DNA TGTGCCACCGGAGTGATAGGGCGGAACCTTCAGCCCCAGCATTTT. Protein sequence: CATGVIGRNLQPQHF. The chain carries TRBV15 and TRBJ1-5; no clear D gene. Per the germline V gene, CDR1 is LNHNV and CDR2 is YYDKDF (reference sequence). This CDR3 contains 15 residues. V was trimmed by 8 bases and J by 6 bases, leaving 20 bases between them.